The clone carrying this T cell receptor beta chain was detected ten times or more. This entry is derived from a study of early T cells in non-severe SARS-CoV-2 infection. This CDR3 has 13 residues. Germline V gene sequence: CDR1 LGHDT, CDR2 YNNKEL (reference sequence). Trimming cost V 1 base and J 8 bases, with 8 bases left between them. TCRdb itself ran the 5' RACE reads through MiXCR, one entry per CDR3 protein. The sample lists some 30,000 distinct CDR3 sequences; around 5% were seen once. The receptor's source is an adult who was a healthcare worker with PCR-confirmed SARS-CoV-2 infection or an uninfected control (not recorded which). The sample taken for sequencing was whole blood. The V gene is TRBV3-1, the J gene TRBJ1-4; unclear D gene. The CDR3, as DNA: TGTGCCAGCAGCCAAGGTCTAAGCGAAAAACTGTTTTTT. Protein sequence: CASSQGLSEKLFF.